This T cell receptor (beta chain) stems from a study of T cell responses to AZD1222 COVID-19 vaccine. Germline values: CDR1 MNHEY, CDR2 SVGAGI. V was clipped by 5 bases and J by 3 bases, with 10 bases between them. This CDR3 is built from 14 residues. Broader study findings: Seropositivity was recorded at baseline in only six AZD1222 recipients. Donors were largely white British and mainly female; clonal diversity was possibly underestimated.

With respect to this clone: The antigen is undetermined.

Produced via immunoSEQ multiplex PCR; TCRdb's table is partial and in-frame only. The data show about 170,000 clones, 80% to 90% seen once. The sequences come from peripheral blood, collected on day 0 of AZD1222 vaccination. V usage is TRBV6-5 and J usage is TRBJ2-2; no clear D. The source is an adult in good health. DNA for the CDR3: TGTGCCAGCAGTCCCGCGTGGCACACCGGGGAGCTGTTTTTT. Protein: CASSPAWHTGELFF.